This TCR beta chain was profiled in a study of blood T cell repertoires in COVID-19. Study at large: COVID-19 samples, acute and convalescent, were from the United States, Italy and Spain. Sources were T cells, B-cell-depleted T cells, or PBMCs; the material itself was cDNA or gDNA.

Germline V gene sequence: CDR1 SGHTA, CDR2 FQGTGA. CDR3 size: 14 residues. V lost 1 base and J lost 2, with 6 bases in between. The authors' processing: By means of reference gene primer amplification, nucleated cell counts were estimated. The repertoire was sequenced with immunoSEQ multiplex PCR; TCRdb's copy has only in-frame clones and lacks some. The DNA gave D and trimming, while V, J and clone size come from that table. The data contain 65,000 to 70,000 clones, just over 85% of them seen just once; the ten biggest clones take up roughly 4%. The clonotype was recovered from a man aged 45-60 years with acute or convalescent COVID-19. The chain recombines TRBV7-3 with TRBJ1-3; D remains ambiguous. The sample taken for sequencing was peripheral blood. The CDR3: CASSLSGPGNTIYF. The CDR3 DNA reads as TGTGCCAGCAGCTTAAGTGGGCCTGGAAACACCATATATTTT.